The clone carrying this TCR beta chain has a count of ten or more. Described time point: pre-sensitization, week 0. Treatment noted: therapeutic diphenylcyclopropenone sensitization with weekly scalp DPC. This entry belongs to a study of human T cells and chemical hapten exposure. TCRdb itself ran the RACE reads through MiXCR, one entry per CDR3 protein. In the table there are around 380,000 distinct CDR3 sequences, around 5.5% of which are singletons. V lost 4 bases and J lost 2, with 22 bases in between. Germline V gene lookup returns CDR1 MDHEN and CDR2 SYDVKM. This CDR3 has 18 amino acids. The sequencing used whole blood, collected in connection with sensitization to the hapten diphenylcyclopropenone (DPC). This chain joins TRBV28 and TRBJ2-3; no firm D call. This TCR was sampled from a young woman with alopecia areata. Some clones in this sample may be carry-over from other donors' samples. This chain's CDR3 is CASSSSSLTRALTDTQYF. The CDR3 DNA is TGTGCCAGCAGTTCTTCCTCGCTAACCCGGGCCCTCACAGATACGCAGTATTTT.